The T cell receptor (beta chain) under discussion was sequenced for a study of blood T cells in healthy people across ages. V was clipped by 6 bases and J by 5 bases; unmatched bases: 13. The CDR3 covers 16 residues. A second PCR of 7 to 11 cycles used a sample-barcoded 5' primer and a J-beta primer mix. Each CDR3 protein gets one entry after TCRdb re-called the 5' RACE reads with MiXCR. The sample yields some 1.8 million distinct CDR3 sequences, 39% seen once. The chain combines TRBV12-3 or TRBV12-4 with TRBJ2-1, with 7 bases fitting TRBD1. The sequenced material came from blood. The sequence was collected from a human donor in good health. The DNA of the CDR3 is TGTGCCAGCAGCCCCGGGGACAGCCGATTTAACAATGAGCAGTTCTTC. Encoded protein: CASSPGDSRFNNEQFF.